Detailed here is one T cell receptor beta chain. This sample was included in a study of blood T cell repertoires in COVID-19. Turning to the study itself: The study drew acute and convalescent COVID-19 samples from the United States, Italy and Spain. T cells, B-cell-depleted T cells, or PBMCs supplied cDNA or gDNA.

In the authors' methods: Estimated nucleated cell counts came from reference gene primer amplification. Sequencing was performed with immunoSEQ multiplex PCR; in TCRdb, only in-frame clones are kept and a portion is missing. That table is the source of V, J and clone size, and D and trimming were worked out from the DNA. The data contain 120,000 or so clones, about nine tenths of them singletons. Followed over time, Seattle patients had been enrolled while infection was active. The sample was peripheral blood. The clonotype was recovered from a man aged 55 to 70 with COVID-19, enrolled during active disease.

The DNA of the CDR3 is TGTGCCAGTAGTCTAGTCCGGCGGGGGCCGGGGCTGCCCCAGCATTTT. Its protein product is CASSLVRRGPGLPQHF. The chain joins TRBV19 to TRBJ1-5, with a possible D match to TRBD1 (6 bases). Trimming shortened V by 5 bases and J by 9 bases, and 23 bases separated the two germline ends. This CDR3 has 16 amino acids. CDR1 and CDR2 (germline): LNHDA, SQIVND (reference sequence).